One sample yielded the 28 T cell receptor beta chains listed below, sequenced in a study of shared clonotypes between healthy human individuals. TCRdb's table, derived via immunoSEQ multiplex PCR, lists solely in-frame clones and lacks some. Of approximately 180,000 clones in the sample, about 93% were seen once. Input material: naive CD4+ T cells sorted from blood. Sample subset: CD45RA+ positively selected. Receptors were obtained from a woman between 25 and 40 years old in good health.

The chain is built from TRBV28 and TRBJ1-2, with TRBD1 matching 7 bases. V was clipped by 2 bases and J by 4 bases; unmatched bases: 7. The germline CDR1 and CDR2 sequences are MDHEN and SYDVKM. This CDR3 has 15 amino acids. The CDR3 reads CASSLGRGDGYGYTF. DNA of the CDR3: TGTGCCAGCAGTTTAGGCAGGGGGGACGGCTATGGCTACACCTTC.

The rearrangement links TRBV7-9 to TRBJ2-7, with 7 bases lining up with TRBD1. J was trimmed by 6 bases and V by 5 bases; bases with no gene match: 7. This CDR3 is built from 13 residues. Germline V gene data show CDR1 as SEHNR and CDR2 as FQNEAQ (reference sequence). CDR3 nucleotides: TGTGCCAGCAGCCCTACAGGGGTGGGCGAGCAGTACTTC. Translated, it gives CASSPTGVGEQYF.

This chain links TRBV4-1 with TRBJ2-7; 10 bases are a match to TRBD2. After removal of 3 bases from V and 3 bases from J, the junction contained 8 bases not matched to a gene. From germline, CDR1 is MGHRA and CDR2 YSYEKL. The CDR3 consists of 16 residues. CDR3: CASSQPAGGPYYEQYF. Written as DNA, the CDR3 is TGCGCCAGCAGCCAGCCAGCGGGAGGGCCCTACTACGAGCAGTACTTC.

The chain uses TRBV9 and TRBJ2-3; a possible D gene is TRBD2 (5 bases). CDR1 SGDLS and CDR2 YYNGEE come from the germline V gene. The CDR3 is 15 residues long. With 4 bases removed from V and 1 base from J, the gap between germline ends came to 13 bases. The CDR3 bases are TGTGCCAGCAGCCCCAGGAGTAGCGGCACAGATACGCAGTATTTT. Its translation: CASSPRSSGTDTQYF.

The chain couples TRBV7-3 to TRBJ2-2, with D tentatively TRBD1 (5 bases). This CDR3 contains 13 residues. In germline, CDR1 is SGHTA, CDR2 FQGTGA. The V end was cut by 5 bases, the J end by 5 bases, with 9 bases between. CDR3 region: CASSLRTTGELFF. The CDR3 region has the DNA TGTGCCAGCAGCCTCCGGACAACCGGGGAGCTGTTTTTT. The full variable domain, with the rest looked up from reference TRBV7-3 and TRBJ2-2, is GAGVSQTPSNKVTEKGKYVELRCDPISGHTALYWYRQSLGQGPEFLIYFQGTGAADDSGLPNDRFFAVRPEGSVSTLKIQRTERGDSAVYLCASSLRTTGELFFGEGSRLTVL.

This chain joins TRBV27 and TRBJ1-6, with D unresolved. The CDR3 runs 16 residues. CDR1 and CDR2 (germline): MNHEY, SMNVEV (reference sequence). V was cut by 2 bases and J by 7 bases, with 15 bases left in between. CDR3: CASSLEARVRNSPLHF. DNA for the CDR3: TGTGCCAGCAGTTTAGAGGCTCGAGTCAGGAATTCACCCCTCCACTTT.

The genes are TRBV5-4 and TRBJ1-2; TRBD1 matches 8 bases. The CDR3 spans 15 residues. Germline V lookup: CDR1 SGHNT, CDR2 YYREEE (reference sequence). J was trimmed by 5 bases and V by 4 bases; bases with no gene match: 10. The CDR3 spells CASSIGQGEVYGYTF. For the CDR3, the DNA is TGTGCCAGCAGCATAGGACAGGGAGAAGTATATGGCTACACCTTC.

CDR3 region: CAASGSNIVEQYF. CDR3 bases: TGTGCCGCTAGCGGGAGTAATATCGTCGAGCAGTACTTC. The V call is TRBV28, the J call TRBJ2-5; 10 nucleotides align to TRBD2. Gene TRBJ2-7 matches the end of the DNA better, so the J call may be wrong. Germline V lookup: CDR1 MDHEN, CDR2 SYDVKM. There are 13 residues in the CDR3.

J is TRBJ1-2 and V is TRBV5-4, with 10 bases identical to TRBD1. CDR3 length equals 15 residues. Germline CDR1 is SGHNT and CDR2 is YYREEE (reference sequence). V lost 0 bases to trimming and J lost 5 bases; unmatched junction nucleotides: 4. CDR3 in DNA: TGTGCCAGCAGCTTGGCCGGGACAGGGGCGTATGGCTACACCTTC. It codes for CASSLAGTGAYGYTF.

Comment on this clone: Its ends do not fully match the called genes, so a read error is possible. The chain carries TRBV19 and TRBJ1-4, with 11 bases matching TRBD1. The CDR3 covers 11 residues. CDR1 is LNHDA and CDR2 is SQIVND in the germline V gene (reference sequence). CDR3 sequence reads: CASSNGQGAEF. The CDR3 DNA reads TGTGCCAGTAGTAACGGACAGGGGGCAGAGTTT.

V and J are TRBV2 and TRBJ1-4; perhaps TRBD1 as D (5 bases). V shed 1 base and J shed 4 bases, with 10 bases lying between them. The CDR3 contains 15 residues. Germline V gives CDR1 SNHLY, CDR2 FYNNEI. CDR3 residues: CASSEVGVINEKLFF. For the CDR3, the DNA is TGTGCCAGCAGTGAAGTAGGGGTGATTAATGAAAAACTGTTTTTT. The full variable domain, its missing parts supplied by reference TRBV2 and TRBJ1-4, is EPEVTQTPSHQVTQMGQEVILRCVPISNHLYFYWYRQILGQKVEFLVSFYNNEISEKSEIFDDQFSVERPDGSNFTLKIRSTKLEDSAMYFCASSEVGVINEKLFFGSGTQLSVL.

This chain links TRBV30 with TRBJ2-7, with no clear D. V was pared by 2 bases and J by 4 bases, with 6 bases between. The germline V gene encodes CDR1 GTSNPN and CDR2 SVGIG (reference sequence). The length of the CDR3 is 11 residues. In nucleotides, the CDR3 is TGTGCCTGGAGTATCATGTACGAGCAGTACTTC. Translation: CAWSIMYEQYF.

The chain has TRBV18 and TRBJ2-5, with D possibly TRBD2 on 5 matching bases. The last part of the DNA fits TRBJ2-7 better; the J call may be wrong. The CDR3 covers 16 residues. In germline, CDR1 is KGHSH, CDR2 LQKENI. The CDR3 region is CASSLTRRELPDEQYF. CDR3 coding DNA: TGTGCCAGCTCTCTGACGCGAAGGGAGCTCCCGGACGAGCAGTACTTC.

V and J are TRBV28 and TRBJ2-7; D is unclear. Germline V CDR1 and CDR2: MDHEN, SYDVKM. Trimming removed 8 bases at V and 2 bases at J, with 13 bases between. The CDR3 spans 13 residues. CDR3 amino acids: CASAASPTYEQYF. The DNA for the CDR3 is TGTGCCAGCGCGGCCAGCCCTACCTACGAGCAGTACTTC.

This clone showed up just once. V is TRBV5-1 and J is TRBJ2-2; D could derive from TRBD1 or TRBD2 (5 bases each). CDR1 and CDR2 from the germline V gene are SGHRS and YFSETQ. CDR3 size: 15 residues. The ends were cut back, 2 bases at V and 3 bases at J, with 11 bases in the middle. CDR3 region: CASSFGQGDTGELFF. The CDR3 DNA is TGCGCCAGCAGCTTCGGTCAGGGAGACACCGGGGAGCTGTTTTTT.

The chain joins TRBV30 to TRBJ2-2; tentatively, D is TRBD1 or TRBD2 (6 bases each). This CDR3 has 12 amino acids. Germline-derived CDR1 and CDR2 are GTSNPN and SVGIG (reference sequence). V shed 8 bases and J shed 1 base, with 8 bases lying between them. For the CDR3, the DNA is TGTGCCGCGGGACAGAACACCGGGGAGCTGTTTTTT. It is translated as CAAGQNTGELFF. Together with reference TRBV30 and TRBJ2-2, the CDR3 gives the full variable domain: SQTIHQWPATLVQPVGSPLSLECTVEGTSNPNLYWYRQAAGRGLQLLFYSVGIGQISSEVPQNLSASRPQDRQFILSSKKLLLSDSGFYLCAAGQNTGELFFGEGSRLTVL.

The table lists this clone with a count of one. This chain uses TRBV2 with TRBJ1-5, with 9 nucleotides matching TRBD1. V dropped 6 bases and J dropped 6; count of bases not matched to a gene: 3. CDR3 length equals 13 residues. Per germline, CDR1 SNHLY and CDR2 FYNNEI. In DNA form, the CDR3 reads TGTGCCAGCAGCACAGGGGGCCTTCAGCCCCAGCATTTT. This sequence encodes CASSTGGLQPQHF.

About this clone itself: At the DNA level, this CDR3 is encoded by other sequences in the same sample as well. V is TRBV28 and J is TRBJ1-5; 10 nucleotides agree with TRBD1. CDR1 is MDHEN, CDR2 SYDVKM, per germline. The CDR3 has 18 amino acids. V shed 6 bases and J 3 bases; nucleotides not matched to a gene: 14. The CDR3 region has the DNA TGTGCCAGCAGCTTTCAGTCGGGACAGGGGAATATCAATCAGCCCCAGCATTTT. Residues: CASSFQSGQGNINQPQHF.

The rearrangement links TRBV13 to TRBJ2-5, with unresolved D. The better agreement between TRBJ2-7 and the DNA end casts doubt on the J call. Germline V gene lookup returns CDR1 PRHDT and CDR2 FYEKMQ (reference sequence). This CDR3 spans 14 amino acids. CDR3 region: CASSFPARDGEQYF. As DNA, the CDR3 is TGTGCCAGCAGCTTCCCAGCGAGAGACGGCGAGCAGTACTTC.

The gene calls are TRBV5-5 and TRBJ1-3; D might be TRBD1 (5 bases). This CDR3 is 18 amino acids long. Trimming stripped 3 bases from V and 0 bases from J, with 19 bases between. The germline V gene encodes CDR1 SGHKS and CDR2 YYEKEE (reference sequence). The CDR3 spells CASSSPGRLRGSGNTIYF. The DNA for the CDR3 is TGTGCCAGCAGCTCACCGGGACGGTTAAGAGGCTCTGGAAACACCATATATTTT. The full variable domain, in which reference TRBV5-5 and TRBJ1-3 provide the parts outside the CDR3, is DAGVTQSPTHLIKTRGQQVTLRCSPISGHKSVSWYQQVLGQGPQFIFQYYEKEERGRGNFPDRFSARQFPNYSSELNVNALLLGDSALYLCASSSPGRLRGSGNTIYFGEGSWLTVV.

The chain couples TRBV6-6 to TRBJ2-7; 10 bases agree with TRBD2. The CDR3 sequence is 15 residues long. CDR1 is MNHNY and CDR2 is SVGAGI in the germline V gene (reference sequence). The J segment lost 4 bases and the V segment lost 2 bases, leaving 5 bases of the junction unmatched. The CDR3 region is CASSYLGLASYEQYF. As DNA, the CDR3 is TGTGCCAGCAGTTACCTGGGACTAGCGAGTTACGAGCAGTACTTC.

This clone was counted between two and nine times. The rearrangement uses TRBV4-1 and TRBJ2-7; TRBD1 might be the D (6 bases). The V and J ends lost 2 bases and 5 bases respectively, with 13 bases between them. This CDR3 has 14 residues. Germline assignment: CDR1 MGHRA and CDR2 YSYEKL. The CDR3 reads CASSQRAQGNEQYF. The CDR3, as DNA: TGCGCCAGCAGCCAACGGGCGCAGGGGAACGAGCAGTACTTC.

This clone was observed a handful of times. This chain links TRBV7-9 with TRBJ1-2; the D is unclear. Germline V lookup: CDR1 SEHNR, CDR2 FQNEAQ (reference sequence). The CDR3 is 12 residues long. Trimming removed 5 bases from V and 2 bases from J, with 6 bases in between. CDR3 nucleotides: TGTGCCAGCAGCCCCCAAAACTATGGCTACACCTTC. Protein product: CASSPQNYGYTF.

This clone came up once. This chain uses TRBV7-2 with TRBJ1-3; D is possibly TRBD1 (5 bases). This CDR3 has 15 amino acids. The germline V gene has CDR1 SGHTA and CDR2 FQGNSA. V lost 5 bases and J lost 0, with 11 bases in between. The CDR3 protein is CASSPRGFSGNTIYF. The CDR3 DNA reads TGTGCCAGCAGCCCCCGGGGCTTCTCTGGAAACACCATATATTTT.

This clone was picked up a small number of times. The chain couples TRBV10-1 to TRBJ2-7; no reliable D call. The V end lost 6 bases, the J end lost 0 bases, and 3 bases lay between the germline ends. Germline lookup yields CDR1 WNHNN and CDR2 SYGVQD (reference sequence). The CDR3 has 11 amino acids. The chain's CDR3 is CASSSSYEQYF. As DNA, the CDR3 is TGCGCCAGCAGCAGCTCCTACGAGCAGTACTTC.

V and J are TRBV5-1 and TRBJ1-4, with 9 nucleotides matching TRBD1. Germline V gene data show CDR1 as SGHRS and CDR2 as YFSETQ. The CDR3 contains 15 residues. V trimming: 4 bases; J trimming: 8 bases; junction bases outside the gene matches: 9. The CDR3 loop reads CASSRTGGVGEKLFF. As DNA, the CDR3 is TGCGCCAGCAGCCGCACAGGGGGCGTTGGGGAAAAACTGTTTTTT.

On this clone itself: This specimen includes other DNA sequences encoding the same CDR3. The chain joins TRBV5-1 to TRBJ1-2; weak D call: TRBD1 (5 bases). Germline CDR1 is SGHRS and CDR2 is YFSETQ. This CDR3 is 12 amino acids long. Trimming shortened V by 0 bases and J by 7 bases, and 7 bases separated the two germline ends. CDR3 sequence reads: CASSLEGAGYTF. The CDR3 DNA is TGCGCCAGCAGCTTGGAAGGGGCTGGCTACACCTTC. Combining the CDR3 with reference TRBV5-1 and TRBJ1-2 gives the whole variable domain KAGVTQTPRYLIKTRGQQVTLSCSPISGHRSVSWYQQTPGQGLQFLFEYFSETQRNKGNFPGRFSGRQFSNSRSEMNVSTLELGDSALYLCASSLEGAGYTFGSGTRLTVV.

This clone was seen a single time. This chain connects TRBV7-9 to TRBJ2-3, with TRBD1 identical over 9 bases. This CDR3 is 16 amino acids long. Germline loops: CDR1 SEHNR, CDR2 FQNEAQ (reference sequence). V shed 4 bases, J shed 2 bases, and the junction held 7 bases outside the gene matches. This CDR3 is CASSWGTGIITDTQYF. CDR3 in DNA: TGTGCCAGCAGCTGGGGGACAGGGATAATCACAGATACGCAGTATTTT.